The 24 T cell receptor beta chains listed next were all sequenced from one sample in a study of T cell responses to AZD1222 COVID-19 vaccine. The method was immunoSEQ multiplex PCR; TCRdb's version includes in-frame clones alone and lacks a portion of them. The repertoire includes 120,000 to 150,000 clones, approximately 78% of them detected once, and less than 5% sits in the top ten. The sequencing here drew on peripheral blood, taken on day 0 of MenACWY control vaccination. The receptor source for this set is an adult in good health.

The rearrangement links TRBV10-3 to TRBJ1-1; D is undetermined. Deletions cut 3 bases from V and 3 bases from J, with 14 bases between. Germline-derived CDR1 and CDR2 are ENHRY and SYGVKD. This CDR3 region has 15 residues. DNA of the CDR3: TGTGCCATCAGTGATCTGGGGAAGACTGACACTGAAGCTTTCTTT. The encoded protein is CAISDLGKTDTEAFF.

This rearrangement joins TRBV9 to TRBJ2-5, with D uncertain. V was pared by 2 bases and J by 5 bases, with 10 bases between. This CDR3 has 13 amino acids. Germline CDR1 reads SGDLS; CDR2 reads YYNGEE. CDR3 sequence (DNA): TGTGCCAGCAGCGTGGAAGGTCCTGAGACCCAGTACTTC. Translating gives CASSVEGPETQYF.

The rearrangement uses TRBV11-2 and TRBJ2-7; D not resolved. The V gene lost 0 bases and the J gene lost 4 bases, with 4 bases spanning the gap. Germline CDR1 reads SGHAT; CDR2 reads FQNNGV. The CDR3 covers 12 residues. In DNA, the CDR3 is TGTGCCAGCAGCTTAGAGTCTTACGAGCAGTACTTC. Translating gives CASSLESYEQYF.

V usage is TRBV7-9 and J usage is TRBJ2-7, with 7 bases fitting TRBD1. This CDR3 comprises 16 residues. V lost 6 bases, J lost 2 bases, and 13 bases stayed unmatched. CDR1 and CDR2 (germline): SEHNR, FQNEAQ (reference sequence). CDR3 sequence (DNA): TGTGCCAGCAGGCCCCCAGGGGGATATTCAACCTACGAGCAGTACTTC. It yields the protein CASRPPGGYSTYEQYF.

The J gene is TRBJ1-2, the V gene TRBV5-5, with a possible D match to TRBD1 (6 bases). The CDR3 is made up of 16 amino acids. CDR1 is SGHKS, CDR2 YYEKEE, per germline (reference sequence). V was clipped by 1 base and J by 2 bases, with 15 bases between them. The DNA for the CDR3 is TGTGCCAGCAGCTTGCGACCTAGGGGGGACAACTATGGCTACACCTTC. Its translation: CASSLRPRGDNYGYTF.

In its sample, this clone was seen once. In DNA form, the CDR3 reads TGCGCCAGCAGCTCCAACGTGGGTAACTATGGCTACACCTTC. It translates to CASSSNVGNYGYTF. V and J are TRBV5-1 and TRBJ1-2; D remains ambiguous. The CDR3 loop spans 14 amino acids. Trimming left V 3 bases short and J 1 base short, with 10 bases between. Germline CDR1 is SGHRS and CDR2 is YFSETQ. The complete variable domain, with remaining parts taken from reference TRBV5-1 and TRBJ1-2, reads KAGVTQTPRYLIKTRGQQVTLSCSPISGHRSVSWYQQTPGQGLQFLFEYFSETQRNKGNFPGRFSGRQFSNSRSEMNVSTLELGDSALYLCASSSNVGNYGYTFGSGTRLTVV.

The chain combines TRBV27 with TRBJ2-1; D is perhaps TRBD2 (6 bases). The CDR3 extends over 13 amino acids. Germline loops: CDR1 MNHEY, CDR2 SMNVEV (reference sequence). The V and J ends lost 8 bases and 7 bases respectively, with 15 bases between them. The CDR3: CASRATRGNEQFF. DNA for the CDR3: TGTGCCAGCCGGGCAACCCGGGGGAATGAGCAGTTCTTC.

The CDR3 nucleotides are TGCGCCAGTGGCAAAGCGGGGGCCCAAGAGACCCAGTACTTC. This translates into CASGKAGAQETQYF. The gene calls are TRBV10-2 and TRBJ2-5, with 8 bases aligning to TRBD2. Germline V CDR1 and CDR2: WSHSY, SAAADI. V was pared by 9 bases and J by 1 base, with 7 bases of the junction left unmatched. The CDR3 contains 14 residues.

In DNA form, the CDR3 reads TGTGCCAGCAGCCAAGACACTAGCGGGGGAGGCATTCAGTACTTC. Amino acids: CASSQDTSGGGIQYF. This chain uses TRBV3-1 (or the pseudogene TRBV3-2) with TRBJ2-4; 11 nucleotides align to TRBD2. The CDR3 spans 15 residues. Germline CDR1 is LGHDT and CDR2 is YNNKEL (reference sequence). J was trimmed by 9 bases and V by 0 bases; bases with no gene match: 4.

The chain is built from TRBV30 and TRBJ2-2, with D tentatively TRBD1 or TRBD2 (7 bases each). The CDR3 sequence is 14 residues long. The V end lost 8 bases, the J end lost 2 bases, and 15 bases lay between the germline ends. CDR1 and CDR2 from the germline V gene are GTSNPN and SVGIG (reference sequence). Here the CDR3 DNA reads TGTGCCGCGCAGGGGGGACTAAACACCGGGGAGCTGTTTTTT. Translated, it gives CAAQGGLNTGELFF.

The chain joins TRBV7-9 to TRBJ1-2; D gene unclear. CDR1 SEHNR and CDR2 FQNEAQ come from the germline V gene (reference sequence). V gave up 5 bases and J gave up 8 bases, with 15 bases separating them. The CDR3 is made up of 13 amino acids. CDR3 loop: CASSAGSAGGYTF. As DNA, the CDR3 is TGTGCCAGCAGCGCGGGTAGCGCCGGGGGCTACACCTTC.

This rearrangement joins TRBV11-2 to TRBJ2-3; TRBD2 might be the D (5 bases). V was trimmed by 1 base and J by 1 base, leaving 9 bases between them. The CDR3 has 15 residues. CDR1 is SGHAT and CDR2 is FQNNGV in the germline V gene. CDR3 amino acids: CASSLGGYRTDTQYF. The CDR3 bases are TGTGCCAGCAGCTTAGGCGGGTATCGCACAGATACGCAGTATTTT.

The chain is built from TRBV12-5 and TRBJ2-3; D is undetermined. Looked up from germline, CDR1 is LGHNT and CDR2 is FRNRAP. Trimming left V 1 base short and J 6 bases short, with 17 bases between. The CDR3 is made up of 16 amino acids. CDR3 protein: CASGLDYKVDGDTQYF. The CDR3 DNA reads TGTGCTAGTGGTTTGGACTATAAGGTCGACGGGGATACGCAGTATTTT.

The chain combines TRBV27 with TRBJ2-3, with a possible D match to TRBD2 (7 bases). The CDR3 contains 16 residues. V gave up 0 bases and J gave up 2 bases, with 12 bases separating them. CDR1 and CDR2 (germline): MNHEY, SMNVEV (reference sequence). The CDR3 loop is CASSLSAGAVTDTQYF. CDR3 DNA: TGTGCCAGCAGTTTATCCGCGGGGGCGGTCACAGATACGCAGTATTTT.

In DNA form, the CDR3 reads TGCGCCAGCAGAGAGGGGATGTCTAGCGGGGGTTACAATGAGCAGTTCTTC. Residues: CASREGMSSGGYNEQFF. This rearrangement joins TRBV10-2 to TRBJ2-1; 10 bases map to TRBD2. Trimming cost V 6 bases and J 4 bases; bases outside gene matches: 12. There are 17 residues in the CDR3. Germline V gene data show CDR1 as WSHSY and CDR2 as SAAADI.

V and J are TRBV29-1 and TRBJ2-3; 10 bases agree with TRBD2. Germline V gene lookup returns CDR1 SQVTM and CDR2 ANQGSEA. The V gene end was trimmed by 6 bases and the J gene end by 4 bases; junction bases not matched to a gene: 7. The CDR3 is made up of 14 amino acids. CDR3 sequence (DNA): TGCAGCGTCCCAGCGGGGGGGCCCGCAGATACGCAGTATTTT. Its translation is CSVPAGGPADTQYF.

The gene calls are TRBV6-5 and TRBJ1-5; 7 positions match TRBD1. V lost 6 bases and J lost 6; bases outside the gene matches: 8. The CDR3 covers 14 residues. The germline V gene encodes CDR1 MNHEY and CDR2 SVGAGI. This chain's CDR3 is CASRPTGEGQPQHF. In nucleotides, the CDR3 is TGTGCCAGCAGGCCAACAGGGGAAGGTCAGCCCCAGCATTTT.

V gene TRBV9 combines with J gene TRBJ1-2; 9 bases are a match to TRBD1. The germline V gene has CDR1 SGDLS and CDR2 YYNGEE. The CDR3 has 15 residues. Germline trimming cut 3 bases from V and 4 bases from J; bases unmatched to any gene: 7. The CDR3 loop is CASSALDRGFYGYTF. The CDR3, as DNA: TGTGCCAGCAGCGCACTCGACAGGGGGTTCTATGGCTACACCTTC.

This clone has ten or more counts. The CDR3 nucleotides are TGTGCCAGCAGCTCGGGCCGGGACAGGAGACCCCTCTCTGGAAACACCATATATTTT. It translates to CASSSGRDRRPLSGNTIYF. The rearrangement links TRBV7-9 to TRBJ1-3; 8 nucleotides align to TRBD1. Germline assignment: CDR1 SEHNR and CDR2 FQNEAQ (reference sequence). The CDR3 consists of 19 residues. V was clipped by 4 bases and J by 0 bases; unmatched bases: 14. Combining the CDR3 with reference TRBV7-9 and TRBJ1-3 gives the whole variable domain DTGVSQNPRHKITKRGQNVTFRCDPISEHNRLYWYRQTLGQGPEFLTYFQNEAQLEKSRLLSDRFSAERPKGSFSTLEIQRTEQGDSAMYLCASSSGRDRRPLSGNTIYFGEGSWLTVV.

J is TRBJ2-7 and V is TRBV6-5; possible D gene TRBD1, 6 bases. Germline CDR1 is MNHEY and CDR2 is SVGAGI. With 10 bases removed from V and 5 bases from J, the gap between germline ends came to 18 bases. The CDR3 is 13 residues long. CDR3 nucleotide sequence: TGTGCCACCCAACTCACAGGGCAACACGAGCAGTACGTC. Translating it yields CATQLTGQHEQYV.

The CDR3 nucleotides read TGTGCCAGCAGCCCGAACGGAAACACCATATATTTT. It translates to CASSPNGNTIYF. The chain is built from TRBV14 and TRBJ1-3; the D is unclear. The CDR3 length is 12 residues. Trimming took off 4 bases at V and 4 bases at J, with 5 bases between the two ends. The germline V gene encodes CDR1 SGHDN and CDR2 FVKESK.

This clone is a singleton in its sample. The chain couples TRBV5-4 to TRBJ2-3; tentative D call: TRBD1 (5 bases). Germline CDR1 SGHNT, CDR2 YYREEE (reference sequence). There are 14 residues in the CDR3. Between the trimmed V and J ends, which lost 0 bases and 5 bases, there was a span of 10 bases. The CDR3 is CASSLESQGDTQYF. CDR3 nucleotides: TGTGCCAGCAGCTTGGAGAGTCAGGGAGATACGCAGTATTTT.

The chain is built from TRBV28 and TRBJ1-5; TRBD1 might be the D (5 bases). V shed 4 bases and J shed 2 bases, with 12 bases lying between them. Germline V CDR1 and CDR2: MDHEN, SYDVKM. This CDR3 contains 15 residues. CDR3 sequence reads: CASSSGGMGNQPQHF. CDR3 DNA sequence: TGTGCCAGCAGTTCCGGGGGGATGGGCAATCAGCCCCAGCATTTT.

The V gene is TRBV3-1 (or the pseudogene TRBV3-2), the J gene TRBJ1-1; no clear D gene. V shed 4 bases and J shed 4 bases, with 10 bases lying between them. The CDR3 runs 13 residues. CDR1 is LGHDT and CDR2 is YNNKEL in the germline V gene (reference sequence). CDR3 nucleotides: TGTGCCAGCAGCCGGCTCTCTGGCACTGAAGCTTTCTTT. It yields the protein CASSRLSGTEAFF.